This T cell receptor beta chain was sequenced during a study of cytomegalovirus exposure and HLA in healthy donors. Study overall: Genetic ancestry analysis placed around 76% of the 398 donors that were genotyped in the Caucasian-associated cluster.

General study results and limits: Researchers catalogued over 150 TCR beta chains as cytomegalovirus-associated. In an earlier analysis, about 87% or about 30%: the productive usage of most TCR beta V segments. CMV serostatus alone was available as immune exposure information.

PCR employed 60 Vbeta and 13 Jbeta primers. Clones were sequenced by immunoSEQ multiplex PCR, and TCRdb holds only the in-frame ones, with some missing. The table lists approximately 150,000 clones, around four fifths of them singletons, with 0.95% to 1.5% in the top ten. The CDR3 extends over 12 amino acids. Deletions cut 5 bases from V and 5 bases from J, with 10 bases between. The germline V gene encodes CDR1 SEHNR and CDR2 FQNEAQ (reference sequence). A word on this clone: The antigen is not known.

The receptor was isolated from a woman between 50 and 59 years old in good health and CMV-seronegative. The sample taken for sequencing was PBMCs. V and J are TRBV7-9 and TRBJ2-7; D might be TRBD1 (5 bases). The CDR3 loop is CASSPGYDEQYF. The CDR3 coding sequence is TGTGCCAGCAGCCCAGGGTATGACGAGCAGTACTTC.